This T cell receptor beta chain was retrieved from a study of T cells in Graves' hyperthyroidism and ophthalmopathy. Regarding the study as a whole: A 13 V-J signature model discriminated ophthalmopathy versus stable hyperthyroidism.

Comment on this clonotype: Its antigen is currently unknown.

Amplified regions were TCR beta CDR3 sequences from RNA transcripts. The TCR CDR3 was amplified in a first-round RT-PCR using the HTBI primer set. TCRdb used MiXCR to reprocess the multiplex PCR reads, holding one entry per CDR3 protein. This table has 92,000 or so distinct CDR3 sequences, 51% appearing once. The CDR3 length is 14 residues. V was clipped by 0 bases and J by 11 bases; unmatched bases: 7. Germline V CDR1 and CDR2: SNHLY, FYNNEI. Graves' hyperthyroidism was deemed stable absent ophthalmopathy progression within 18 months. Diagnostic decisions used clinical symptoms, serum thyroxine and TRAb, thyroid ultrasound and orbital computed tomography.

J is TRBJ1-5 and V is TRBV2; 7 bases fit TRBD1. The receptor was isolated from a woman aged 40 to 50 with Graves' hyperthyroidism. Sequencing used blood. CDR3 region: CASSEAGRGASQHF. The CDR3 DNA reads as TGTGCCAGCAGTGAAGCGGGCAGGGGGGCGTCCCAGCATTTT.